Given below is one TCR beta chain in context. Its antigen is currently not known. No much larger clone is present one base from it, and per-base qualities are unavailable. The data were obtained in a study of blood T cells in healthy people across ages (dated by TCRdb to the mid-2010s). For the study in its entirety: In model experiments, roughly one uniquely barcoded TCR beta cDNA molecule per two T cells was captured by template switching. Using deep sequencing normalized with unique cDNA molecular identifiers, the study measured how TCR beta repertoire diversity changes with age. Donors were grouped into four age groups: young (average approximately 16 years), middle-aged (roughly 37), aged (around 60) and long-lived (about 82). For two donors (one aged 18 to 30 and one aged 80 or older), the study analyzed two additional independent replicas of 1 million unique cDNA reads from the same blood draw.

The CDR3 has 16 amino acids, counting the end cysteine and phenylalanine. Only the CDR3 portion is preserved as DNA: 48 bases, with reading frame beginning at the first base. Trimming takes 2 bases off V and 1 base off J; junction bases not matched to a gene: 7. The germline V gene (reference sequence) yields MNHNY for CDR1 and SVGAGI for CDR2. The donors were roughly 38 Caucasian individuals from Russia, aged 6 to 90 years, who were systemically healthy. Each donor gave about 11 milliliters of peripheral blood, drawn into EDTA-treated Vacutainer tubes. Ficoll-Paque density-gradient centrifugation was used to isolate PBMCs, with at least 7 million obtained per sample. Trizol reagent was used to extract total RNA from the PBMCs, yielding at least 6 micrograms per sample. The percentages of naive CD45RAhigh/CD27high T cells were determined by flow cytometry on a PBMC aliquot from every donor. Library generation was performed with 5' RACE. The sequencing machine was an Illumina HiSeq 2500. A second PCR of roughly 7 to 11 cycles was performed with a sample-barcoded 5' primer and a J-beta primer mix. A template-switch 5' adaptor carrying 12 random nucleotides introduced a unique molecular identifier onto each TCR beta cDNA molecule. At least 3 million CDR3-containing paired-end reads were obtained from each sample. First-strand cDNA synthesis was performed from all RNA using the Mint cDNA synthesis kit, with priming by a TRBC-specific oligonucleotide. Following uracil-DNA glycosylase treatment, all cDNA underwent a first 18-cycle PCR with the universal primers M1SS and BC2_uni_R. Per the source publication's procedure: Normalization of each sample was performed by random selection of 1 million high-quality reads, each carrying a distinct molecular identifier. Instead of being binned into consensus sequences, reads with shared molecular identifiers were discarded. MiTCR, set to a Q25 quality threshold and the strictest error-elimination algorithm, was used for CDR3 identification, clonotype clustering and error correction. Lower-bound total TCR beta diversity was estimated with a nonparametric unseen species model using Euler transformation. TCRdb reanalyzed the raw reads on its own, using fastp at Q25 for trimming and MiXCR for clone calling, and kept in-frame beta chains. CDR3 protein sequences are deduplicated, and each keeps its most common genes and DNA. These V and J calls are TCRdb output, not the study's own analysis. This sample gives about 800,000 distinct CDR3 sequences in total; just under 25% of them show up just once. The ten largest make up under 4.5% of the sample.

What the authors observed across the whole study: As age increased, observed TCR beta diversity per million T cells dropped in a roughly linear way, and a significant reduction was already evident by age about 40. A strong correlation was found between observed TCR beta diversity and the percentage of naive T cells measured by flow cytometry. Bulk unsorted PBMC profiling prevented conclusive comparison of naive and antigen-experienced compartments. Estimates of total diversity from one million sequenced T cells were regarded as lower bounds and underestimates. Compared with the aged group, the long-lived group had more naive CD4+ T cells, fewer expanded clones and increased TCR diversity, a pattern suggesting age selection. The CMV infection status of donors was not known, potentially confounding age-related changes in expanded clonotypes.

The data were also submitted as part of a second study, on T cells of mothers and their children. That second report states: Donors were nine systemically healthy Caucasian individuals: three mothers and their six children. cDNA synthesis used all of the extracted RNA, with approximately 1.6 ug of RNA in each 15 ul reaction. In the second PCR, sample barcodes and 2-4 random nucleotides were introduced via the M1S primer. More than 8 million TCR beta CDR3 reads were obtained from each mother, and about 3 million reads were obtained from each child. In both related and unrelated pairs, thymic selection shapes the output of TCR recombination in a similar way, with inherited differences having only a minor effect. Normalized repertoire overlap was always found to be slightly, but never significantly, higher in related mother-child pairs than in unrelated mother-child pairs. Persistent microchimeric T cell clones were not detected, at a sensitivity of about 99 clones per million clonotypes. In the study, deep NGS was used to compare the TCR beta repertoires of mothers and children, and features distinguishing related mother-child pairs from unrelated individuals were sought. The mean age was roughly 44 +/- 4 years for the mothers and about 12 +/- 4 years for the children. After adapter ligation was performed with NEBNext reagents, the libraries were sequenced on an Illumina HiSeq 2000 with 100+100 nt paired-end reads. Mother and child libraries were prepared a month apart and sequenced in separate runs to prevent cross-contamination. Between roughly 500,000 and 2,100,000 distinct TCR beta clonotypes were identified per donor. Naive TCR beta clonotypes were estimated from low-frequency clonotypes matched to each donor's FACS-determined naive share, without sorting.

This TCR was sampled from a boy between 10 and 17 years old in good health. The V and J genes are TRBV6-6 and TRBJ2-7; a stretch of 8 junction bases matches TRBD1. The specimen sequenced was blood. The CDR3 protein is CASSYPGTGRSYEQYF. The bases are TGTGCCAGCAGTTACCCGGGGACAGGCAGGTCCTACGAGCAGTACTTC.